A selection of T cell receptor beta chains follows, all from one sample in a study of blood T cell repertoires in COVID-19. Only in-frame clones appear in the TCRdb table, and some are missing; sequencing was by immunoSEQ multiplex PCR. The sample holds about 170,000 clones, approximately 80% seen once. The specimen sequenced was peripheral blood. Every receptor here comes from an elderly woman with active or convalescent COVID-19. The CDR3 runs from the conserved cysteine through the conserved F or W. The D gene is left open where the match is weak. Clone size is not always given. Where it is, it says once, few, many or a class for expanded clones.

size	D	V	J	DNA	CDR3
.	.	TRBV27	TRBJ1-1	TGTGCCAGCACCCCAGGGAGGGGCTGGCCTGAAGCTTTCTTT	CASTPGRGWPEAFF
.	TRBD1	TRBV29-1	TRBJ1-1	TGCAGCTCTCGGAGCCCGGGACAGTGGTCCTTT	CSSRSPGQWSF
.	.	TRBV6-4	TRBJ2-6	TGTGCCAGCAGTGACTCAAATTCAGGGTACTCTGGGGCCAACGTCCTGACTTTC	CASSDSNSGYSGANVLTF
.	TRBD2	TRBV9	TRBJ2-2	TGTGCCAGCAGTCCAACGGGGGGTAACACCGGGGAGCTGTTTTTT	CASSPTGGNTGELFF
.	.	TRBV11-1	TRBJ1-2	TGTGCCAGCAGCTTACCCCAGGGGATGAGGAGCTACACCTTC	CASSLPQGMRSYTF
.	TRBD1	TRBV6-1	TRBJ1-1	TGTGCCAGCAGTGAATTGGTCAGGGGGTTGACTGAAGCTTTCTTT	CASSELVRGLTEAFF
.	TRBD1	TRBV9	TRBJ2-1	TGTGCCAGCAGCGTAGGGGACAGAGAGTACAATGAGCAGTTCTTC	CASSVGDREYNEQFF
.	.	TRBV6-5	TRBJ2-1	TGTGCCAGCAGTCCTAGCGTGGTCGGGGCCAATGAGCAGTTCTTC	CASSPSVVGANEQFF
.	TRBD1	TRBV30	TRBJ1-6	TGTGCCTGGAGCGGGATACCTACGGACAGGGGAAATTCACCCCTCCACTTT	CAWSGIPTDRGNSPLHF
once	TRBD1	TRBV29-1	TRBJ2-5	TGCAGCGCTGGGACAGTACAAGAGACCCAGTACTTC	CSAGTVQETQYF
.	TRBD1	TRBV3-1/TRBV3-2	TRBJ1-2	TGTGCCAGCAGCCCGCCGGGACAGGGATACGATGGCTACACCTTC	CASSPPGQGYDGYTF
.	.	TRBV3-1/TRBV3-2	TRBJ2-3	TGTGCCAGCAGCCCAGGGACAGATACGCAGTATTTT	CASSPGTDTQYF
.	TRBD1	TRBV2	TRBJ1-2	TGTGCCAGCAGTGGACAGGGGTGGAACTATGGCTACACCTTC	CASSGQGWNYGYTF
few	.	TRBV5-5	TRBJ2-1	TGTGCCAGCAGCTTGGTACGGCTAGCCTTATACAATGAGCAGTTCTTC	CASSLVRLALYNEQFF
.	.	TRBV11-2	TRBJ1-2	TGTGCCAGCAGCTTAGTTGAATCAGGCTATGGCTACACCTTC	CASSLVESGYGYTF
.	.	TRBV7-6	TRBJ2-7	TGTGCCAGCAGCTTAGCGCAAAGGAGCTCCTACGAGCAGTACTTC	CASSLAQRSSYEQYF
.	.	TRBV7-8	TRBJ2-5	TGTGCCAGCAGCTTAGCGCTGGGGGGCCAAGAGACCCAGTACTTC	CASSLALGGQETQYF
.	.	TRBV21-1	TRBJ1-3	TGTGCCAGCCCCTATGTCAGGGGGCCTGGAAACACCATATATTTT	CASPYVRGPGNTIYF
.	.	TRBV25-1	TRBJ1-1	TGTGCCAGCAGTGATTGGGGCACAAACACTGAAGCTTTCTTT	CASSDWGTNTEAFF
.	.	TRBV15	TRBJ1-3	TGTGCCACCAGCAGAGGCCCAGGCGGAAACACCATATATTTT	CATSRGPGGNTIYF
.	.	TRBV2	TRBJ1-4	TGTGCCAGCAGTGAACGAGACAGAGTTGAAAAACTGTTTTTT	CASSERDRVEKLFF
.	.	TRBV11-2	TRBJ1-2	TGTGCCAGCAGCTTAGATCCCGGAGGGCGCGGGGTCTACACCTTC	CASSLDPGGRGVYTF
.	.	TRBV4-3	TRBJ2-7	TGCGCCAGCAGCCAAGAGATGGGGCCAAGTATTACCTACGAGCAGTACTTC	CASSQEMGPSITYEQYF
.	TRBD2	TRBV14	TRBJ2-1	TGTGCCAGCAGCCAAGCGGGGGGGCCCCAAGGGCAGTTCTTC	CASSQAGGPQGQFF
.	TRBD1	TRBV6-6	TRBJ1-6	TGTGCCAGCAGTTACGGACAGGGTAATTCACCCCTCCACTTT	CASSYGQGNSPLHF
.	.	TRBV19	TRBJ1-3	TGTGCCAGTAGACAGGGCTCTGGAAACACCATATATTTT	CASRQGSGNTIYF
.	TRBD2	TRBV5-4	TRBJ2-5	TGTGCCAGCAGCTTGGGACTAGCGCAAGAGACCCAGTACTTC	CASSLGLAQETQYF
.	TRBD1	TRBV18	TRBJ1-1	TGTGCCAGCTCACTTACTCAGGGGACAGGGAACACTGAAGCTTTCTTT	CASSLTQGTGNTEAFF
.	.	TRBV7-7	TRBJ2-5	TGTGCTAGCAGCTTAGTCGGCGGGGGCGGGGAGACCCAGTACTTC	CASSLVGGGGETQYF
once	.	TRBV5-1	TRBJ1-3	TGCGCCAGCAGCACGGGGGTACTGTCGAGCTCTGGAAACACCATATATTTT	CASSTGVLSSSGNTIYF
.	.	TRBV6-6	TRBJ1-6	TGTGCCAGCACCAACCTCCCCGTCCCCCTAGGATCACCCCTCCACTTT	CASTNLPVPLGSPLHF
.	TRBD2	TRBV7-3	TRBJ2-3	TGTGCCAGCAGCTCAAGCGGGGGGGCAGATACGCAGTATTTT	CASSSSGGADTQYF
.	.	TRBV3-1/TRBV3-2	TRBJ1-4	TGTGCCAGCAGCCAATCGGGTGAAAAACTGTTTTTT	CASSQSGEKLFF
.	TRBD2	TRBV4-1	TRBJ2-4	TGCGCCAGCAGCTCCCATTCAAGCGGGGGGGTAGCCAAAAACATTCAGTACTTC	CASSSHSSGGVAKNIQYF
.	.	TRBV10-3	TRBJ1-2	TGTGCCATCAGTTCTATCTATGGCTACACCTTC	CAISSIYGYTF
.	.	TRBV12-5	TRBJ2-7	TGTGCTAGTGGTTATCCCATCCAGTACTTC	CASGYPIQYF
once	TRBD1	TRBV5-1	TRBJ2-1	TGCGCCAGCGGACGGGATCCGGGACAGGGTACGTACAATGAGCAGTTCTTC	CASGRDPGQGTYNEQFF
few	.	TRBV5-1	TRBJ1-4	TGCGCCAGCAGCTTGGCCGGGACTCCCACTAATGAAAAACTGTTTTTT	CASSLAGTPTNEKLFF
.	.	TRBV27	TRBJ2-7	TGTGCCAGCAGTTTGTCCAGGGGGGCCACCTACGAGCAGTACTTC	CASSLSRGATYEQYF
.	.	TRBV18	TRBJ2-1	TGTGCCAGCGTAGCTAGCACCGGGTCCTACAATGAGCAGTTCTTC	CASVASTGSYNEQFF
.	TRBD2	TRBV19	TRBJ2-6	TGTGCCAGTAGTACCGGGACTAGGGCTCTCTCTGGGGCCAACGTCCTGACTTTC	CASSTGTRALSGANVLTF
.	.	TRBV3-1/TRBV3-2	TRBJ1-6	TGTGCCAGCAGCCAGGACAGCAATTCACCCCTCCACTTT	CASSQDSNSPLHF
once	.	TRBV5-5	TRBJ2-5	TGTGCCAGCAGCTTGGGGGTAGGGGGAGAGACCCAGTACTTC	CASSLGVGGETQYF
.	TRBD1	TRBV10-3	TRBJ1-1	TGTGCCATCAGTGAGTCCGGGACAGTGAACACTGAAGCTTTCTTT	CAISESGTVNTEAFF
.	.	TRBV19	TRBJ1-2	TGTGCCAGTAGTATAGAAGCAGGGCTAGGTGGCTACACCTTC	CASSIEAGLGGYTF
.	TRBD1	TRBV5-1	TRBJ2-3	TGCGCCAGCAGCCCGCGGGACAGGGACACAGATACGCAGTATTTT	CASSPRDRDTDTQYF
.	.	TRBV19	TRBJ1-2	TGTGCCACCAACAGGGACGGCGACTATGGCTACACCTTC	CATNRDGDYGYTF
.	.	TRBV10-2	TRBJ2-6	TGCGCCAGCAGTGAAGCCGCACCTGGGGCCAACGTCCTGACTTTC	CASSEAAPGANVLTF
.	TRBD1	TRBV5-6	TRBJ1-2	TGTGCCAGCAGCTTGGCGCCAGGGGGCGCGCCAGATGGCTACACCTTC	CASSLAPGGAPDGYTF
.	.	TRBV12-3/TRBV12-4	TRBJ1-2	TGTGCCAGCAGCCCGGGGAGGCACTATGGCTACACCTTC	CASSPGRHYGYTF
.	.	TRBV4-1	TRBJ1-6	TGCGCCAGCAGCCAGGGGACACAGAGCTCCTATAATTCACCCCTCCACTTT	CASSQGTQSSYNSPLHF
.	TRBD1	TRBV5-1	TRBJ1-4	TGCGCCAGCAGCTCGACAGGGGGAGTGGAAAAACTGTTTTTT	CASSSTGGVEKLFF
few	.	TRBV27	TRBJ2-7	TGTGCCAGCAGTTTACAGACATCCTACGAGCAGTACTTC	CASSLQTSYEQYF
.	.	TRBV7-9	TRBJ1-2	TGTGCCAGCAGCTTGTTGGGGGGAGCTAACTATGGCTACACCTTC	CASSLLGGANYGYTF